The clone carrying this T cell receptor beta chain was detected only a few times. The antigen is not known. Time point defined: patch test 1, 2 weeks after DPC sensitization. Stated treatment: therapeutic diphenylcyclopropenone sensitization with weekly scalp DPC. The record originates from a study of human T cells and chemical hapten exposure. V was trimmed by 1 base and J by 5 bases, leaving 17 bases between them. The CDR3 runs to 16 residues. The V gene's germline CDR1 is SGHTA and CDR2 FQGNSA. In the original analysis: From approximately 20,000 to 700,000 TCRs were found per sample, with a median of approximately 96,000. Each CDR3 protein is one row after TCRdb ran MiXCR on the RACE reads. V and J calls and clone size were set by TCRdb, not the authors. Of 100,000 or so distinct CDR3 sequences detected, roughly a tenth appear once; the ten largest clones hold roughly 2.4%. Findings of the study overall: Versus controls, significantly more large CDR3 similarity clusters arose from expanded TCRs.

The source of this sequence is a man aged 35 to 55 with alopecia areata. Some clones in this sample may be carry-over from other donors' samples. This chain connects TRBV7-2 to TRBJ2-5; a weak D match, TRBD1 (5 bases). The sample in question was whole blood, obtained in connection with sensitization to the hapten diphenylcyclopropenone (DPC). In nucleotides, the CDR3 is TGTGCCAGCAGCTTAGGTCACAGGAAGTCTATGGAGACCCAGTACTTC. Encoded protein: CASSLGHRKSMETQYF.